Each of the 19 T cell receptor beta chains below was sequenced from the same sample in a study of T cells expressing NK-cell markers. With the 5' RACE reads reprocessed, TCRdb shows one record per CDR3 protein and no DNA. Its listing shows a few hundred thousand distinct CDR3 sequences. Sequencing used blood T cells: a sorted CD56 or NKG2C T cell subset, CD4+ or CD8+ T cells, or bulk PBMC T cells (not recorded which). These receptors were taken from a man aged 18-70 years in good health.

The chain is built from TRBV9 and TRBJ2-3; TCRdb designates TRBD2, a call that cannot be tested without DNA. There are 17 residues in the CDR3. Germline V gene data show CDR1 as SGDLS and CDR2 as YYNGEE. CDR3 amino acids: CASSVGWTSGGADTQYF. Drawing the rest from reference TRBV9 and TRBJ2-3, the complete variable domain is DSGVTQTPKHLITATGQRVTLRCSPRSGDLSVYWYQQSLDQGLQFLIQYYNGEERAKGNILERFSAQQFPDLHSELNLSSLELGDSALYFCASSVGWTSGGADTQYFGPGTRLTVL.

V is TRBV21-1 and J is TRBJ2-7. TRBV21-1 is shown as a pseudogene. The CDR3 consists of 11 residues. CDR3 sequence reads: CASSNSNLQYF.

This chain joins TRBV20-1 and TRBJ2-7; TCRdb outputs TRBD1, but without DNA this stays unchecked. The CDR3 is 14 amino acids. Looked up from germline, CDR1 is DFQATT and CDR2 is SNEGSKA (reference sequence). The CDR3 here is CSAPRSGYTYEQYF.

The genes are TRBV3-1 and TRBJ1-6. This CDR3 is built from 14 residues. From germline, CDR1 is LGHDT and CDR2 YNNKEL (reference sequence). The CDR3 protein is CASSQRHLNSPLHF.

V and J are TRBV6-1 and TRBJ1-2; TCRdb designates TRBD1, a call that cannot be tested without DNA. This CDR3 is 14 amino acids long. Germline V gives CDR1 MNHNS, CDR2 SASEGT. CDR3 residues: CASSTGQGQYGYTF.

The chain couples TRBV4-2 to TRBJ2-7; TCRdb proposes TRBD2, but this gene call is untestable without DNA. This CDR3 is built from 17 residues. Germline V lookup: CDR1 LGHNA, CDR2 YNFKEQ. The CDR3 sequence is CASSQEDTVAGYYEQYF.

The rearrangement links TRBV6-2 or TRBV6-3 to TRBJ2-1. The CDR3 covers 12 residues. Germline CDR1 is MNHEY and CDR2 is SVGEGT. CDR3 region: CASSYSGFEQFF.

This chain connects TRBV15 to TRBJ1-6. CDR3 length: 13 amino acids. Germline lookup yields CDR1 LNHNV and CDR2 YYDKDF (reference sequence). CDR3: CATSNDVWTPLHF. The whole variable domain, filled in from reference TRBV15 and TRBJ1-6, reads DAMVIQNPRYQVTQFGKPVTLSCSQTLNHNVMYWYQQKSSQAPKLLFHYYDKDFNNEADTPDNFQSRRPNTSFCFLDIRSPGLGDTAMYLCATSNDVWTPLHFGNGTRLTVT.

The J gene is TRBJ1-4, the V gene TRBV27; checking the TCRdb D call of TRBD1 is not possible without DNA. The CDR3 has 13 residues. Germline V gives CDR1 MNHEY, CDR2 SMNVEV (reference sequence). The CDR3 spells CASSRDRVTKLFF.

V usage is TRBV12-3 or TRBV12-4 and J usage is TRBJ1-2. CDR3 length equals 12 residues. CDR3 protein: CASSFSPVGYTF.

The chain recombines TRBV11-1 with TRBJ2-4; the TCRdb call, TRBD1, lacks DNA for checking. The CDR3 loop spans 14 amino acids. In germline, CDR1 is SGHAT, CDR2 FQDESV (reference sequence). CDR3 sequence: CASRSGTGKNIQYF.

The chain employs TRBV5-1 and TRBJ1-4; TCRdb returns TRBD1, unconfirmable since there is no DNA. CDR3 length: 16 amino acids. Germline CDR1 is SGHRS and CDR2 is YFSETQ. This CDR3 reads CASSWDSGTGGLKLFF.

The chain's CDR3 is CASSQGGQGFHLFF. The chain carries TRBV14 and TRBJ1-4; TCRdb's assignment of TRBD1 cannot be checked, as there is no DNA. Germline loops: CDR1 SGHDN, CDR2 FVKESK. The CDR3 totals 14 residues.

The chain has TRBV20-1 and TRBJ2-7; the D call from TCRdb, TRBD1, cannot be confirmed without DNA. From germline, CDR1 is DFQATT and CDR2 SNEGSKA (reference sequence). The CDR3 has 13 residues. CDR3: CSARYRDWNEQYF.

V gene TRBV2 combines with J gene TRBJ2-4. This CDR3 is 15 amino acids long. The germline V gene encodes CDR1 SNHLY and CDR2 FYNNEI. This chain's CDR3 is CASSVHGLAKNIQYF.

V usage is TRBV7-9 and J usage is TRBJ2-6; the D call of TRBD1 rests on TCRdb alone, since no DNA is present to check it. CDR3 length equals 17 residues. Germline V lookup: CDR1 SEHNR, CDR2 FQNEAQ (reference sequence). CDR3 sequence reads: CASRSNRVPTGANVLTF.

The chain employs TRBV6-1 and TRBJ2-1; as DNA is missing, the TRBD1 call by TCRdb cannot be tested. The CDR3 loop spans 15 amino acids. CDR1 is MNHNS, CDR2 SASEGT, per germline. The CDR3 sequence: CASSERAGSRDEQFF.

The V and J genes are TRBV6-4 and TRBJ2-1; TCRdb's D call, TRBD1, is unchecked because there is no DNA. CDR3 length equals 16 residues. In germline, CDR1 is MRHNA, CDR2 SNTAGT. CDR3 protein: CASSDGVSAGGREQFF.

The rearrangement joins TRBV9 to TRBJ2-1; TCRdb gives TRBD2 as the D gene, but with no DNA this cannot be confirmed. The CDR3 loop spans 14 amino acids. Germline-derived CDR1 and CDR2 are SGDLS and YYNGEE. The chain's CDR3 is CASSPSTGTDEQFF.